A single sample gave rise to the 19 T cell receptor beta chains below, sequenced in a study of CD8+CD57+ T cells in acquired aplastic anemia. Researchers used genomic DNA as the template to profile TCR beta VDJ and CDR3. One entry per CDR3 protein results from TCRdb running MiXCR on the reads. This table holds approximately 160,000 distinct CDR3 sequences, about half found once. Sequencing was done on patients that had shown CD8+CD57+ cell expansion by flow cytometry. Sequenced sample: sorted CD4+, CD8+, or CD8+CD57+ T cells (not recorded which) from PBMCs. The receptors stem from a human donor with aplastic anemia.

In this sample, this clonotype turned up many times. The V call is TRBV12-3 or TRBV12-4, the J call TRBJ1-5; a possible D gene is TRBD1 (6 bases). The CDR3 has 15 amino acids. Trimming cost V 2 bases and J 3 bases, with 11 bases left between them. CDR3 nucleotide sequence: TGTGCCAGCAGTTTAACCGGGGGCACCAATCAGCCCCAGCATTTT. It codes for CASSLTGGTNQPQHF.

A single count supports this clonotype. Possible read error: a much larger clone is one base away. The chain links TRBV10-3 to TRBJ2-2, with D possibly matching TRBD2 (6 bases). This CDR3 has 15 residues. Germline V gene sequence: CDR1 ENHRY, CDR2 SYGVKD. Trimming cost V 10 bases and J 3 bases, with 18 bases left between them. CDR3 loop: CASRPGLTDTGELFF. The DNA for the CDR3 is TGTGCCAGCAGGCCGGGACTCACGGACACCGGGGAGCTGTTTTTT.

As for this clonotype: It may be a read error: a sequence one base away is much more abundant. The V call is TRBV5-4, the J call TRBJ1-3; D is perhaps TRBD1 (6 bases). The length of the CDR3 is 17 residues. Trimming pared 2 bases from V and 1 base from J, leaving 16 bases between. Germline CDR1 reads SGHNT; CDR2 reads YYREEE (reference sequence). This chain's CDR3 is CASSLNWGQRSGNTIYF. In nucleotides, the CDR3 is TGTGCCAGCAGCTTAAACTGGGGGCAACGTTCTGGAAACACCATATATTTT.

V usage is TRBV29-1 and J usage is TRBJ2-7; tentative D call: TRBD1 (5 bases). V dropped 4 bases and J dropped 2 bases, with 9 bases sitting between them. The CDR3 is 12 residues long. Germline V lookup: CDR1 SQVTM, CDR2 ANQGSEA. The CDR3 DNA reads TGCAGCGTTGTTGGCAGGGCCTACGAGCAGTACGTC. Its translation: CSVVGRAYEQYV.

The CDR3 is CASSSGQGVGEQYV. CDR3 coding DNA: TGTGCCAGCAGCTCGGGACAGGGGGTAGGTGAGCAGTACGTC. V is TRBV7-3 and J is TRBJ2-7, with 11 bases lining up with TRBD1. The CDR3 loop spans 14 amino acids. Trimming cost V 4 bases and J 7 bases; bases outside gene matches: 6. Germline V gene sequence: CDR1 SGHTA, CDR2 FQGTGA.

This clonotype has only a few counts. The V and J genes are TRBV2 and TRBJ1-2, with a weak D call TRBD1 (5 bases). Germline assignment: CDR1 SNHLY and CDR2 FYNNEI. CDR3 size: 13 residues. V shed 5 bases and J shed 13 bases, with 20 bases lying between them. The chain's CDR3 is CASSPWEGRVGTF. DNA for the CDR3: TGTGCCAGCAGTCCCTGGGAGGGGAGGGTTGGCACCTTC. The full variable domain, with the rest looked up from reference TRBV2 and TRBJ1-2, is EPEVTQTPSHQVTQMGQEVILRCVPISNHLYFYWYRQILGQKVEFLVSFYNNEISEKSEIFDDQFSVERPDGSNFTLKIRSTKLEDSAMYFCASSPWEGRVGTFGSGTRLTVV.

The sample holds many counts of this clonotype. This sequence joins TRBV24-1 and TRBJ1-5, with D tentatively TRBD1 (6 bases). Trimming pared 3 bases from V and 2 bases from J, leaving 7 bases between. Germline CDR1 and CDR2: KGHDR and SFDVKD. This CDR3 is 14 amino acids long. The CDR3: CATSDRTGNQPQHF. In DNA form, the CDR3 reads TGTGCCACCAGTGATCGGACAGGCAATCAGCCCCAGCATTTT.

As to this clonotype: This may stem from a read error, because a much larger clone lies one nucleotide away. In nucleotides, the CDR3 is TGTGCCGGCAGCCCGCAGACCCCCTACGAGCAGTACTTC. Amino acids: CAGSPQTPYEQYF. The chain carries TRBV2 and TRBJ2-7, with unresolved D. The CDR3 is 13 residues long. The V gene's germline CDR1 is SNHLY and CDR2 FYNNEI.

This clonotype has a count of ten or more. CDR3 protein: CASSLLAGHTDTQYF. The DNA for the CDR3 is TGTGCCAGCAGCTTACTCGCGGGGCACACAGATACGCAGTATTTT. This sequence joins TRBV11-2 and TRBJ2-3; maybe TRBD2 (6 bases). The V gene's germline CDR1 is SGHAT and CDR2 FQNNGV. Trimming stripped 2 bases from V and 2 bases from J, with 11 bases between. The CDR3 is 15 residues long.

This clonotype was detected a few times. CDR3 sequence: CATSRWDVSNQPQHF. CDR3 DNA sequence: TGTGCCACCAGCAGATGGGACGTCTCAAATCAGCCCCAGCATTTT. The chain joins TRBV15 to TRBJ1-5; perhaps TRBD1 as D (5 bases). The CDR3 is 15 residues long. The germline gives CDR1 LNHNV, CDR2 YYDKDF (reference sequence). V lost 2 bases and J lost 4, with 12 bases in between.

V usage is TRBV15 and J usage is TRBJ2-7; no reliable D call. Germline assignment: CDR1 LNHNV and CDR2 YYDKDF (reference sequence). V dropped 0 bases and J dropped 3 bases, with 12 bases sitting between them. CDR3 length equals 15 residues. The CDR3 coding sequence is TGTGCCACCAGCAGAGATCCCGGTCCCGACTACGAGCAGTACTTC. Its translation: CATSRDPGPDYEQYF. Full variable domain (rest looked up from reference TRBV15 and TRBJ2-7): DAMVIQNPRYQVTQFGKPVTLSCSQTLNHNVMYWYQQKSSQAPKLLFHYYDKDFNNEADTPDNFQSRRPNTSFCFLDIRSPGLGDTAMYLCATSRDPGPDYEQYFGPGTRLTVT.

The J gene is TRBJ1-2, the V gene TRBV9; 8 nucleotides align to TRBD1. CDR3 length: 14 residues. The germline CDR1 and CDR2 sequences are SGDLS and YYNGEE. The V and J ends lost 4 bases and 6 bases, in that order; junction bases with no gene match: 8. The CDR3 protein is CASSRPGGANGYTF. CDR3 nucleotides: TGTGCCAGCAGCCGCCCAGGGGGCGCCAATGGCTACACCTTC. Based on the CDR3 plus reference TRBV9 and TRBJ1-2, the full variable domain is DSGVTQTPKHLITATGQRVTLRCSPRSGDLSVYWYQQSLDQGLQFLIQYYNGEERAKGNILERFSAQQFPDLHSELNLSSLELGDSALYFCASSRPGGANGYTFGSGTRLTVV.

The V gene is TRBV12-5, the J gene TRBJ2-1, with TRBD2 as a possible D gene (6 bases). CDR1 is LGHNT, CDR2 FRNRAP, per germline. The CDR3 spans 15 residues. V lost 3 bases, J lost 5 bases, and 14 bases lay in between. CDR3 nucleotides: TGTGCTAGTGGTTTAGGAGGGGCGCGGGACAATGAGCAGTTCTTC. Protein product: CASGLGGARDNEQFF.

This clonotype was counted a few times. This sequence joins TRBV15 and TRBJ1-6; D unclear. The CDR3 extends over 12 amino acids. Germline V lookup: CDR1 LNHNV, CDR2 YYDKDF (reference sequence). Trimming cost V 0 bases and J 10 bases, with 4 bases left between them. The CDR3 sequence: CATSRDGSPLHF. The CDR3 DNA reads TGTGCCACCAGCAGAGATGGCTCACCCCTCCACTTT.

This clonotype was recorded many times. V gene TRBV12-3 or TRBV12-4 combines with J gene TRBJ1-4; TRBD1 matches 8 bases. CDR3 length: 14 amino acids. The ends lost 1 base at V and 11 bases at J; junction bases unmatched: 6. CDR3 sequence: CASSLVSQGGKLFF. CDR3 in DNA: TGTGCCAGCAGTTTAGTTTCACAGGGGGGGAAACTGTTTTTT.

The rearrangement uses TRBV29-1 and TRBJ2-5, with 10 bases that match TRBD2. Trimming cost V 6 bases and J 5 bases; bases outside gene matches: 12. The CDR3 extends over 15 amino acids. Germline assignment: CDR1 SQVTM and CDR2 ANQGSEA. CDR3 nucleotide sequence: TGCAGCGTACGGACTAGCGGCTCCGCGGGGGAGACCCAGTACTTC. Its protein is CSVRTSGSAGETQYF.

V is TRBV18 and J is TRBJ1-1; D not resolved. Germline V CDR1 and CDR2: KGHSH, LQKENI. The CDR3 spans 15 residues. V lost 3 bases, J lost 3 bases, and 14 bases lay in between. CDR3 region: CASSPVAHLDTEAFF. The CDR3 nucleotides are TGTGCCAGCTCACCGGTAGCACACTTGGACACTGAAGCTTTCTTT. Combining the CDR3 with reference TRBV18 and TRBJ1-1 gives the whole variable domain NAGVMQNPRHLVRRRGQEARLRCSPMKGHSHVYWYRQLPEEGLKFMVYLQKENIIDESGMPKERFSAEFPKEGPSILRIQQVVRGDSAAYFCASSPVAHLDTEAFFGQGTRLTVV.

This clonotype occurred once. The chain carries TRBV19 and TRBJ2-2; TRBD1 might be the D (6 bases). The CDR3 consists of 15 residues. The germline CDR1 and CDR2 sequences are LNHDA and SQIVND (reference sequence). V was shortened by 7 bases and J by 6 bases, with 18 bases between the two germline ends. The CDR3 DNA reads TGTGCCAGTACAGTACAGGGTAGAAGATCCGGGGAGCTGTTTTTT. As protein: CASTVQGRRSGELFF. Full variable domain (rest looked up from reference TRBV19 and TRBJ2-2): DGGITQSPKYLFRKEGQNVTLSCEQNLNHDAMYWYRQDPGQGLRLIYYSQIVNDFQKGDIAEGYSVSREKKESFPLTVTSAQKNPTAFYLCASTVQGRRSGELFFGEGSRLTVL.

V usage is TRBV5-4 and J usage is TRBJ1-1; D uncertain. The CDR3 extends over 13 amino acids. Germline lookup yields CDR1 SGHNT and CDR2 YYREEE (reference sequence). V was clipped by 0 bases and J by 1 base, with 4 bases between them. The CDR3 DNA follows: TGTGCCAGCAGCTTGGGAAAGAACACTGAAGCTTTCTTT. Translated, it gives CASSLGKNTEAFF. Drawing the rest from reference TRBV5-4 and TRBJ1-1, the complete variable domain is ETGVTQSPTHLIKTRGQQVTLRCSSQSGHNTVSWYQQALGQGPQFIFQYYREEENGRGNFPPRFSGLQFPNYSSELNVNALELDDSALYLCASSLGKNTEAFFGQGTRLTVV.